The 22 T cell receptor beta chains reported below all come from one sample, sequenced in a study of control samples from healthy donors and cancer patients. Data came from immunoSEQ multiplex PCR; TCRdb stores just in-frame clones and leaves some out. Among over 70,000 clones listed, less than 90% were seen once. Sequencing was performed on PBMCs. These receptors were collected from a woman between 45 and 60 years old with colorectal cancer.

CDR3 sequence (DNA): TGTGCCAGCAGTGAATTGGCTGGGGGGGCCTACCCGGATACGCAGTATTTT. Residues: CASSELAGGAYPDTQYF. The rearrangement uses TRBV6-1 and TRBJ2-3, with a tentative D call TRBD2 (7 bases). Per germline, CDR1 MNHNS and CDR2 SASEGT. The CDR3 totals 17 residues. V was cut by 2 bases and J by 6 bases, with 21 bases left in between.

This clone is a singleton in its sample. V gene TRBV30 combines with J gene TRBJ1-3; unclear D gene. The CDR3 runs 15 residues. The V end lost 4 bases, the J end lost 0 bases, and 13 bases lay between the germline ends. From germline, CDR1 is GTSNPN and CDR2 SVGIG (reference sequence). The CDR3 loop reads CAWNLPTSSGNTIYF. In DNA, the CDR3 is TGTGCCTGGAACCTACCTACGAGCTCTGGAAACACCATATATTTT.

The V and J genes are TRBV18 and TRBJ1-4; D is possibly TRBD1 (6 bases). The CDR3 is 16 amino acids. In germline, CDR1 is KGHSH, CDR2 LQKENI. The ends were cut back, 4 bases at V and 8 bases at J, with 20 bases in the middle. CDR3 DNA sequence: TGTGCCAGCTCACTCGGACAGCCTAGCCCAGGGGAAAAACTGTTTTTT. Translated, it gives CASSLGQPSPGEKLFF.

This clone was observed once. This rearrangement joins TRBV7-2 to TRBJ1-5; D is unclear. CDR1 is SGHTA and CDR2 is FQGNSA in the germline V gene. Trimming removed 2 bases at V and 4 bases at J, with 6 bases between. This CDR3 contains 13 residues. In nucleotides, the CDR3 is TGTGCCAGCAGCTTACCCGGAAATCAGCCCCAGCATTTT. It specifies CASSLPGNQPQHF.

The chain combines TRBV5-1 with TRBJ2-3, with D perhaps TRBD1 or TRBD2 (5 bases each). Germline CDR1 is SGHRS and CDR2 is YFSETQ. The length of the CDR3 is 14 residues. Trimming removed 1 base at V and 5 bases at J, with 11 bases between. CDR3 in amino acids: CASSLWDRGDTQYF. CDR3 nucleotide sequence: TGCGCCAGCAGCTTGTGGGACCGTGGAGATACGCAGTATTTT.

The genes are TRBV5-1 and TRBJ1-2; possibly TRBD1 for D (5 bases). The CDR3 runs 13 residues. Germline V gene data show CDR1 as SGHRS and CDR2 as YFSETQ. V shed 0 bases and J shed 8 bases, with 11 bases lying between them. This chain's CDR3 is CASSLGQSRGYTF. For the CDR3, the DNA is TGCGCCAGCAGCTTGGGACAGTCTAGGGGCTACACCTTC.

The CDR3 loop is CASSERGPSGGVDTQYF. CDR3 coding DNA: TGTGCCAGCAGCGAAAGGGGGCCTAGCGGGGGTGTAGATACGCAGTATTTT. The chain couples TRBV4-2 to TRBJ2-3; 10 bases map to TRBD2. The CDR3 has 17 amino acids. From germline, CDR1 is LGHNA and CDR2 YNFKEQ. After removal of 5 bases from V and 5 bases from J, the junction contained 13 bases not matched to a gene.

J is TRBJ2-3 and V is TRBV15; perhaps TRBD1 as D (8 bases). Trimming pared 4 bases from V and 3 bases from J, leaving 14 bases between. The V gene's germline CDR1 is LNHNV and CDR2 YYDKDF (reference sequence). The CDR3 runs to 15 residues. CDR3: CATSINRGGTDTQYF. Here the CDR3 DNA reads TGTGCCACCAGCATAAACAGGGGGGGGACAGATACGCAGTATTTT.

The CDR3 DNA reads as TGTGCCACCAGTGATTCCAGAACAGGGGGCAAAGAGACCCAGTACTTC. This gives the protein CATSDSRTGGKETQYF. The chain has TRBV24-1 and TRBJ2-5; TRBD1 aligns across 9 bases. Germline trimming cut 2 bases from V and 3 bases from J; bases unmatched to any gene: 6. Germline CDR1 is KGHDR and CDR2 is SFDVKD. The CDR3 has 16 residues.

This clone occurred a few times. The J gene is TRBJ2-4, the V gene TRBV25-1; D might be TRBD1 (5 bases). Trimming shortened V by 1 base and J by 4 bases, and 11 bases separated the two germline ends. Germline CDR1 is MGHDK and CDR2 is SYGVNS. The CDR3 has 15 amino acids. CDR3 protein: CASSESRQFKNIQYF. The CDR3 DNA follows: TGTGCCAGCAGTGAATCCCGACAGTTTAAAAACATTCAGTACTTC.

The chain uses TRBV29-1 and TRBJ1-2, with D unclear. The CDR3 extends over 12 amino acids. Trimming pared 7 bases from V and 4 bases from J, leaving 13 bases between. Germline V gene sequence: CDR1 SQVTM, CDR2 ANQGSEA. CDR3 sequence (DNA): TGCAGCGCATCGACGGATCTCTATGGCTACACCTTC. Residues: CSASTDLYGYTF.

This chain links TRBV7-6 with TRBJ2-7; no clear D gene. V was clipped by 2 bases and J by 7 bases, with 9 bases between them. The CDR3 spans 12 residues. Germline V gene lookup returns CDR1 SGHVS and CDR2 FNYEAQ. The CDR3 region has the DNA TGTGCCAGCAGCTTATTCGGAGAAGAGCAGTACGTC. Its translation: CASSLFGEEQYV.

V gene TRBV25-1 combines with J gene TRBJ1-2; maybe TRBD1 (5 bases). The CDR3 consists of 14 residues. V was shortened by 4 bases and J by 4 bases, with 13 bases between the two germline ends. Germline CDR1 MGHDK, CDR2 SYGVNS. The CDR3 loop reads CASSASGTVYGYTF. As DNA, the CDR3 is TGTGCCAGCAGTGCCTCCGGGACGGTCTATGGCTACACCTTC.

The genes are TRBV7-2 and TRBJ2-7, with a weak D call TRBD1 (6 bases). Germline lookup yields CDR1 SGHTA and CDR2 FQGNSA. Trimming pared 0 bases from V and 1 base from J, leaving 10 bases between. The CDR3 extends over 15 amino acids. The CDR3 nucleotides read TGTGCCAGCAGCTTAGCGGCAACAGGGTCCTACGAGCAGTACGTC. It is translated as CASSLAATGSYEQYV.

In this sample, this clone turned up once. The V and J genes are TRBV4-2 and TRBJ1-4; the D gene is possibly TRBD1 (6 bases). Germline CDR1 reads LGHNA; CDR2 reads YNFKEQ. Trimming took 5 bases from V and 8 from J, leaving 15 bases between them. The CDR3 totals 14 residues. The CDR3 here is CASSSRGAGEKLFF. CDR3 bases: TGTGCCAGCAGCTCCCGGGGGGCTGGGGAAAAACTGTTTTTT.

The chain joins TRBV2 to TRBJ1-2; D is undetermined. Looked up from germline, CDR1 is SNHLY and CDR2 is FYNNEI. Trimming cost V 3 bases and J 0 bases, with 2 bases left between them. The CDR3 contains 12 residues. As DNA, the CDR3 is TGTGCCAGCAGTGACGCTAACTATGGCTACACCTTC. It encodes CASSDANYGYTF.

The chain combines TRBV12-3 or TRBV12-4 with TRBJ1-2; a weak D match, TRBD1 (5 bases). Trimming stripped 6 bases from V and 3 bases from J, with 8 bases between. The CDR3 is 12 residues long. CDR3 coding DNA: TGTGCCAGCAGCCAGGGCGACTATGGCTACACCTTC. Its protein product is CASSQGDYGYTF.

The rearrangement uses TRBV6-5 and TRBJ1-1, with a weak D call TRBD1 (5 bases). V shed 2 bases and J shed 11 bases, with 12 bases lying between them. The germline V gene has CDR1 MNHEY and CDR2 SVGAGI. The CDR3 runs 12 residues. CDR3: CASSYQRGLAFF. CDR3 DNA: TGTGCCAGCAGTTACCAAAGGGGTCTGGCTTTCTTT.

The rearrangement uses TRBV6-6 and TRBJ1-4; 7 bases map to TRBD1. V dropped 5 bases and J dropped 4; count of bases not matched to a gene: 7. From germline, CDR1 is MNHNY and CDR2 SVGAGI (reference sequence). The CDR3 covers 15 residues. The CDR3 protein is CASSPRGTVNEKLFF. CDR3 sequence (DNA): TGTGCCAGCAGTCCCCGCGGGACAGTTAATGAAAAACTGTTTTTT.

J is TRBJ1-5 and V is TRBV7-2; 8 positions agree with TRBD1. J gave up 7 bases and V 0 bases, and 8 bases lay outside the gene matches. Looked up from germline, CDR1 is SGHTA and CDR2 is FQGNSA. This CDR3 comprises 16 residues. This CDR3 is CASSLALAGGSQPQHF. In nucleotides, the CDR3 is TGTGCCAGCAGCTTAGCGCTGGCAGGGGGCAGCCAGCCCCAGCATTTT. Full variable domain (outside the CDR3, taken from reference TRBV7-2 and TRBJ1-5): GAGVSQSPSNKVTEKGKDVELRCDPISGHTALYWYRQSLGQGLEFLIYFQGNSAPDKSGLPSDRFSAERTGGSVSTLTIQRTQQEDSAVYLCASSLALAGGSQPQHFGDGTRLSIL.

The CDR3 is CASSRNSGRQETQYF. CDR3 DNA: TGTGCCAGCAGCCGTAATAGCGGTAGACAAGAGACCCAGTACTTC. J is TRBJ2-5 and V is TRBV14; maybe TRBD2 (6 bases). CDR1 and CDR2 (germline): SGHDN, FVKESK. Between the trimmed V and J ends, which lost 4 bases and 2 bases, there was a span of 14 bases. The CDR3 length is 15 residues.

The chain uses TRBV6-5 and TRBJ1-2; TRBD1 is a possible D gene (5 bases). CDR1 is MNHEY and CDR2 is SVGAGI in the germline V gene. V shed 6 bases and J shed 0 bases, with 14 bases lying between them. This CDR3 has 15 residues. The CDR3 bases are TGTGCCAGCAGCCTGGCGCAGGGAACTAACTATGGCTACACCTTC. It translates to CASSLAQGTNYGYTF.